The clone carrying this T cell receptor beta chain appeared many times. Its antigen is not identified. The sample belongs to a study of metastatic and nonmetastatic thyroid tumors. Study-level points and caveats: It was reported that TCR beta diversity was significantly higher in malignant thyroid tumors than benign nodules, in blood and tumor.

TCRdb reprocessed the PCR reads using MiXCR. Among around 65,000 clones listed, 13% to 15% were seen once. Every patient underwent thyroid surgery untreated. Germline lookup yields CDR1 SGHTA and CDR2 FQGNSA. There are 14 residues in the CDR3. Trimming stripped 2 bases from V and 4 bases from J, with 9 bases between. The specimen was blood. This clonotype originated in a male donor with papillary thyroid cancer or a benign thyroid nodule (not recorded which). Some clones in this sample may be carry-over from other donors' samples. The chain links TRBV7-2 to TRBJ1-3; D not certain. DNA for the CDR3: TGTGCCAGCAGCTTATGGGTTTCAGGAAACACCATATATTTT. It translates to CASSLWVSGNTIYF.